Each of the 27 T cell receptor beta chains below was sequenced from the same sample in a study of blood T cell repertoires in COVID-19. Measured with immunoSEQ multiplex PCR; TCRdb has only the in-frame clones, and not every one. The table has 140,000 or so clones, around three quarters seen once. Sequencing used peripheral blood. These receptors originate from a man between 60 and 75 years old with acute or convalescent COVID-19.

The rearrangement uses TRBV6-1 and TRBJ1-1, with 9 positions matching TRBD1. The J segment lost 1 base and the V segment lost 0 bases, leaving 3 bases of the junction unmatched. The CDR3 is made up of 16 amino acids. Looked up from germline, CDR1 is MNHNS and CDR2 is SASEGT. Here the CDR3 reads CASSEARQGGNTEAFF. CDR3 nucleotide sequence: TGTGCCAGCAGTGAAGCGAGACAGGGGGGGAACACTGAAGCTTTCTTT.

The chain links TRBV5-1 to TRBJ2-2, with TRBD1 matching over 12 bases. Germline V gene data show CDR1 as SGHRS and CDR2 as YFSETQ. The CDR3 sequence is 16 residues long. The ends lost 4 bases at V and 6 bases at J; junction bases unmatched: 7. CDR3 bases: TGCGCCAGCAGCAGGGGGACAGGGGGCGCCTCCGGGGAGCTGTTTTTT. Translation gives CASSRGTGGASGELFF.

The sample holds one count of this clone. The rearrangement links TRBV28 to TRBJ2-7; 8 bases agree with TRBD1. The junction had 15 bases not matched to a gene; V was cut back by 6 bases and J by 8 bases. Germline V gene data show CDR1 as MDHEN and CDR2 as SYDVKM. The CDR3 spans 15 residues. In DNA, the CDR3 is TGTGCCAGCAGGGGGTCTGGGCAGGGGGCGCCCCAGCAGTACTTC. Translation: CASRGSGQGAPQQYF.

This chain links TRBV12-3 or TRBV12-4 with TRBJ2-1, with TRBD2 as a possible D gene (6 bases). V was clipped by 5 bases and J by 9 bases, with 11 bases between them. CDR3 length equals 12 residues. CDR3 nucleotide sequence: TGTGCCAGCAGTCAGACTAGAGGTGAGCAGTTCTTC. Translation: CASSQTRGEQFF.

V gene TRBV12-2 combines with J gene TRBJ2-7; the DNA was not used to check the table's D call, TRBD2. TRBV12-2 is an annotated pseudogene. The CDR3 consists of 15 residues. The CDR3 reads CASRPSSGCSYEQYF. The CDR3 nucleotides are TGTGCAAGTCGCCCCTCTAGCGGGTGCTCCTACGAGCAGTACTTC.

The chain uses TRBV3-1 (or the pseudogene TRBV3-2) and TRBJ1-2, with no clear D. The V end was cut by 0 bases, the J end by 3 bases, with 5 bases between. The CDR3 has 13 residues. CDR1 LGHDT and CDR2 YNNKEL come from the germline V gene (reference sequence). CDR3 in DNA: TGTGCCAGCAGCCAAGACACTTACTATGGCTACACCTTC. It encodes CASSQDTYYGYTF.

The chain has TRBV11-1 and TRBJ2-1; 10 bases map to TRBD2. This CDR3 contains 14 residues. Germline-derived CDR1 and CDR2 are SGHAT and FQDESV (reference sequence). After removal of 5 bases from V and 10 bases from J, the junction contained 8 bases not matched to a gene. The CDR3 region has the DNA TGTGCCAGCAGCCCCGGACTAGCGGCGGGGGAGCAGTTCTTC. It yields the protein CASSPGLAAGEQFF.

The chain links TRBV27 to TRBJ2-3; perhaps TRBD1 as D (5 bases). V was clipped by 6 bases and J by 4 bases, with 11 bases between them. The CDR3 extends over 13 amino acids. Germline assignment: CDR1 MNHEY and CDR2 SMNVEV (reference sequence). CDR3 sequence: CASRSRVADTQYF. CDR3 nucleotide sequence: TGTGCCAGCAGGTCCAGGGTGGCAGATACGCAGTATTTT.

V gene TRBV5-1 combines with J gene TRBJ2-1, with 12 bases identical to TRBD2. The CDR3 has 18 amino acids. CDR1 is SGHRS, CDR2 YFSETQ, per germline. V shed 3 bases, J shed 7 bases, and the junction held 14 bases outside the gene matches. The CDR3 nucleotides are TGCGCCAGCAGCTATCCCGACTGGACTAGCGGGATTAAGAATGAGCAGTTCTTC. Translated, it gives CASSYPDWTSGIKNEQFF.

The chain links TRBV7-2 to TRBJ2-7; 7 positions match TRBD1. Germline V lookup: CDR1 SGHTA, CDR2 FQGNSA. After removal of 1 base from V and 4 bases from J, the junction contained 7 bases not matched to a gene. The CDR3 contains 15 residues. The CDR3 loop is CASSLEPGQFYEQYF. The CDR3 DNA is TGTGCCAGCAGCTTAGAGCCGGGACAGTTTTACGAGCAGTACTTC.

The rearrangement links TRBV7-8 to TRBJ2-1; weak D call: TRBD2 (5 bases). V was trimmed by 4 bases and J by 6 bases, leaving 13 bases between them. The CDR3 totals 14 residues. CDR1 SGHVS and CDR2 FQNEAQ come from the germline V gene. DNA for the CDR3: TGTGCCAGCAGCTCCCGACGGGGAATCAATGAGCAGTTCTTC. Amino acids: CASSSRRGINEQFF.

The CDR3, as DNA: TGCGCCAGCAGCCCGGACAGGGAATATTCACCCCTCCACTTT. Its protein is CASSPDREYSPLHF. This rearrangement joins TRBV5-1 to TRBJ1-6; the match to TRBD1 covers 8 bases. CDR1 and CDR2 (germline): SGHRS, YFSETQ. With V trimmed by 4 bases and J by 8 bases, 5 bases remained unmatched. The length of the CDR3 is 14 residues.

The CDR3 DNA reads as TGTGCCAGCAGTGAAGACAGGGGGGTCGGACGTGAGCAGTACTTC. Residues: CASSEDRGVGREQYF. The chain combines TRBV6-1 with TRBJ2-7, with 8 bases aligning to TRBD1. The CDR3 is 15 amino acids. V gave up 1 base and J gave up 7 bases; unmatched junction bases: 9. Per germline, CDR1 MNHNS and CDR2 SASEGT.

The genes are TRBV19 and TRBJ2-3, with 9 bases that match TRBD2. Germline CDR1 reads LNHDA; CDR2 reads SQIVND (reference sequence). Trimming at V came to 1 base and at J to 0 bases, leaving 5 bases not matched to a gene. The CDR3 length is 17 residues. CDR3: CASSIVAGTSSTDTQYF. The CDR3 region has the DNA TGTGCCAGTAGTATAGTTGCGGGGACTAGCAGCACAGATACGCAGTATTTT.

The chain links TRBV14 to TRBJ1-1; D unclear. Looked up from germline, CDR1 is SGHDN and CDR2 is FVKESK. V was trimmed by 1 base and J by 0 bases, leaving 18 bases between them. There are 18 residues in the CDR3. This CDR3 reads CASSQVGSQRKMNTEAFF. The CDR3 DNA follows: TGTGCCAGCAGCCAAGTAGGGTCGCAGCGGAAGATGAACACTGAAGCTTTCTTT.

The chain carries TRBV6-1 and TRBJ2-1; possibly TRBD2 for D (6 bases). CDR1 and CDR2 from the germline V gene are MNHNS and SASEGT. The CDR3 spans 12 residues. V dropped 2 bases and J dropped 10 bases, with 9 bases sitting between them. For the CDR3, the DNA is TGTGCCAGCAGTGAACTAGCGAGGGAGCAGTTCTTC. It yields the protein CASSELAREQFF.

J is TRBJ2-7 and V is TRBV18; the match to TRBD2 covers 9 bases. The CDR3 spans 15 residues. Germline CDR1 reads KGHSH; CDR2 reads LQKENI. Trimming took 5 bases from V and 5 from J; bases not matched to a gene: 10. CDR3 DNA sequence: TGTGCCAGCTCAGAACAGGAGGGACTAGCTGACGAGCAGTACTTC. It encodes CASSEQEGLADEQYF.

This clone has more than one count but fewer than ten. The chain employs TRBV5-6 and TRBJ2-1; TRBD2 agrees at 8 bases. This CDR3 spans 16 amino acids. CDR1 is SGHDT and CDR2 is YYEEEE in the germline V gene. V lost 0 bases and J lost 0; bases outside the gene matches: 2. The CDR3, as DNA: TGTGCCAGCAGCTTGGGGAGCGGGAGCTCCTACAATGAGCAGTTCTTC. This translates into CASSLGSGSSYNEQFF.

The chain is built from TRBV6-2 or TRBV6-3 and TRBJ2-1, with TRBD2 identical over 13 bases. The germline CDR1 and CDR2 sequences are MNHEY and SVGEGT. Losses at the gene ends were 3 bases for V and 5 bases for J; bases not matched to a gene: 10. The CDR3 is made up of 18 amino acids. The CDR3, as DNA: TGTGCCAGCAGTTATCCCTTTGGACTAGCGGGAGCAGACAATGAGCAGTTCTTC. It is translated as CASSYPFGLAGADNEQFF.

About this clone itself: The missing conserved phenylalanine or tryptophan at the end of this CDR3 makes a read error likely. The DNA is left out, because the CDR3 cannot be placed on it with certainty; the CDR3 is given as TCRdb lists it. This chain uses TRBV23-1 with TRBJ1-2. TRBV23-1 is an ORF, and what it does is uncertain. The CDR3 adds up to 8 amino acids, both ends counted. The CDR3 sequence is CASSQSRV.

The chain couples TRBV7-2 to TRBJ1-6, with 9 bases aligning to TRBD1. V gave up 0 bases and J gave up 10 bases; unmatched junction bases: 4. CDR1 SGHTA and CDR2 FQGNSA come from the germline V gene. The CDR3 runs to 15 residues. CDR3 coding DNA: TGTGCCAGCAGCTTAGCGGGGACAGGGCAGTCACCCCTCCACTTT. Its translation: CASSLAGTGQSPLHF.

The sample holds many counts of this clone. The rearrangement joins TRBV27 to TRBJ2-1, with D unclear. Germline CDR1 is MNHEY and CDR2 is SMNVEV (reference sequence). V shed 0 bases and J shed 6 bases, with 6 bases lying between them. The CDR3 totals 13 residues. CDR3 DNA: TGTGCCAGCAGTTTATCGGCTAGCAATGAGCAGTTCTTC. This codes for CASSLSASNEQFF.

This rearrangement joins TRBV12-3 or TRBV12-4 to TRBJ2-1; the D is unclear. The V and J ends lost 2 bases and 3 bases respectively, with 5 bases between them. CDR3 size: 13 residues. CDR3 amino acids: CASSLSLYNEQFF. Written as DNA, the CDR3 is TGTGCCAGCAGTTTATCCCTCTACAATGAGCAGTTCTTC.

This clone was picked up a small number of times. V gene TRBV19 combines with J gene TRBJ2-3, with a possible D match to TRBD2 (6 bases). This CDR3 spans 13 amino acids. The germline V and J ends were trimmed by 5 bases and 4 bases, with 10 bases remaining between them. Germline V gene data show CDR1 as LNHDA and CDR2 as SQIVND (reference sequence). As DNA, the CDR3 is TGTGCCAGTAGTGGAGGGCTCGCAGATACGCAGTATTTT. Translated: CASSGGLADTQYF.

The V call is TRBV30, the J call TRBJ1-5; the match to TRBD1 covers 8 bases. CDR3 length: 16 residues. Germline CDR1 GTSNPN, CDR2 SVGIG (reference sequence). The V and J ends lost 5 bases and 4 bases, in that order; junction bases with no gene match: 13. CDR3 amino acids: CAWGRGQGASNQPQHF. CDR3 coding DNA: TGTGCCTGGGGCCGAGGACAGGGAGCCAGTAATCAGCCCCAGCATTTT.

This sequence joins TRBV2 and TRBJ1-2; D not certain. V gave up 3 bases and J gave up 3 bases, with 5 bases separating them. Germline CDR1 SNHLY, CDR2 FYNNEI. The CDR3 has 12 amino acids. The CDR3 loop is CASSERDYGYTF. The CDR3 DNA reads as TGTGCCAGCAGTGAGAGAGACTATGGCTACACCTTC.

V is TRBV4-2 and J is TRBJ1-6, with TRBD1 identical over 7 bases. CDR1 LGHNA and CDR2 YNFKEQ come from the germline V gene. J gave up 14 bases and V 1 base, and 8 bases lay outside the gene matches. This CDR3 spans 14 amino acids. The CDR3 loop is CASSQGDREGTLHF. The DNA for the CDR3 is TGTGCCAGCAGCCAAGGGGACAGAGAGGGCACCCTCCACTTT.